The 25 T cell receptor beta chains reported below all come from one sample, sequenced in a study of graft-versus-host responses after intestinal transplantation. No cognate antigen is known for these TCRs. The repertoire was sequenced with immunoSEQ multiplex PCR; TCRdb's copy has only in-frame clones and lacks some. Of 130,000 to 150,000 clones in the sample, around 90% are singletons; the top ten hold about 0.19%. The specimen comprised unstimulated CD4+ T cells sorted from spleen or lymph node cells, sampled before intestinal transplant. The source is a human donor who received an intestinal transplant.

The chain couples TRBV4-1 to TRBJ2-1; 9 nucleotides match TRBD2. The V and J ends lost 0 bases and 0 bases, in that order; junction bases with no gene match: 12. Germline values: CDR1 MGHRA, CDR2 YSYEKL. The CDR3 has 20 amino acids. The CDR3 loop reads CASSQDWRTSVFISYNEQFF. The CDR3 DNA reads as TGCGCCAGCAGCCAAGATTGGCGGACTAGCGTTTTCATCTCCTACAATGAGCAGTTCTTC.

On this clone itself: This sample includes further DNA sequences coding for the same CDR3. The chain carries TRBV6-5 and TRBJ1-1, with a tentative D call TRBD1 (6 bases). V was trimmed by 4 bases and J by 2 bases, leaving 8 bases between them. CDR1 is MNHEY and CDR2 is SVGAGI in the germline V gene. CDR3 length equals 13 residues. The CDR3 loop is CASSLTGNTEAFF. DNA of the CDR3: TGTGCCAGCAGTTTGACAGGAAACACTGAAGCTTTCTTT.

For this clone: The same CDR3 is also encoded by other DNA sequences in this sample. The V call is TRBV14, the J call TRBJ1-4; TRBD1 is a possible D gene (5 bases). CDR3 length equals 15 residues. Germline CDR1 reads SGHDN; CDR2 reads FVKESK. Trimming cost V 2 bases and J 5 bases, with 12 bases left between them. The CDR3 DNA reads TGTGCCAGCAGCCAAATGGGCAGGGCCAATGAAAAACTGTTTTTT. Protein: CASSQMGRANEKLFF.

The rearrangement uses TRBV7-3 and TRBJ1-1; D gene unclear. The CDR3 is 13 residues long. Between the trimmed V and J ends, which lost 5 bases and 4 bases, there was a span of 11 bases. From germline, CDR1 is SGHTA and CDR2 FQGTGA. As DNA, the CDR3 is TGTGCCAGCAGCGACGGTTCGGGCACTGAAGCTTTCTTT. This codes for CASSDGSGTEAFF.

CDR3 sequence reads: CASSLARETLPFYEQYF. DNA of the CDR3: TGTGCCAGCAGCTTAGCGAGGGAGACTCTTCCCTTCTACGAGCAGTACTTC. The chain recombines TRBV7-9 with TRBJ2-7; possibly TRBD2 for D (5 bases). The germline V gene encodes CDR1 SEHNR and CDR2 FQNEAQ (reference sequence). The CDR3 is made up of 17 amino acids. V was trimmed by 0 bases and J by 3 bases, leaving 18 bases between them.

The V call is TRBV28, the J call TRBJ2-5; 8 bases fit TRBD2. The DNA end is more similar to TRBJ2-7, so the J call may be wrong. Per the germline V gene, CDR1 is MDHEN and CDR2 is SYDVKM. The CDR3 spans 15 residues. The CDR3 region has the DNA TGTGCCAGCCACCCTGGCGGGACTAGACCCTACGAGCAGTACTTC. It yields the protein CASHPGGTRPYEQYF.

The genes are TRBV5-1 and TRBJ2-7; TRBD1 matches at 11 bases. V lost 0 bases and J lost 3; bases outside the gene matches: 2. There are 15 residues in the CDR3. Germline V CDR1 and CDR2: SGHRS, YFSETQ. The CDR3 DNA follows: TGCGCCAGCAGCTTGGAGGGGACAGGGGGCTACGAGCAGTACTTC. Its translation: CASSLEGTGGYEQYF.

CDR3 amino acids: CSATQVNEQFF. In DNA, the CDR3 is TGCAGTGCTACACAGGTCAATGAGCAGTTCTTC. The V and J genes are TRBV20-1 and TRBJ2-1; D perhaps matches TRBD1 (5 bases). The V and J ends lost 4 bases and 6 bases respectively, with 7 bases between them. CDR1 is DFQATT and CDR2 is SNEGSKA in the germline V gene (reference sequence). There are 11 residues in the CDR3.

V usage is TRBV7-2 and J usage is TRBJ1-2; D gene uncertain. This CDR3 has 13 amino acids. V was shortened by 0 bases and J by 6 bases, with 8 bases between the two germline ends. The germline CDR1 and CDR2 sequences are SGHTA and FQGNSA. The CDR3 DNA reads TGTGCCAGCAGCTTAGCCACAGTCCATGGCTACACCTTC. It specifies CASSLATVHGYTF.

In the case of this clone: This same CDR3 is encoded by further DNA sequences in the sample. The V call is TRBV5-5, the J call TRBJ1-1, with 7 nucleotides matching TRBD1. Losses at the gene ends were 5 bases for V and 1 base for J; bases not matched to a gene: 2. CDR1 is SGHKS and CDR2 is YYEKEE in the germline V gene (reference sequence). This CDR3 is built from 13 residues. CDR3 sequence: CASSRQGNTEAFF. In DNA, the CDR3 is TGTGCCAGCAGTAGACAGGGGAACACTGAAGCTTTCTTT.

J is TRBJ2-5 and V is TRBV5-6, with D perhaps TRBD2 (5 bases). Germline CDR1 reads SGHDT; CDR2 reads YYEEEE. This CDR3 contains 15 residues. Trimming removed 1 base at V and 2 bases at J, with 12 bases between. CDR3 nucleotides: TGTGCCAGCAGCTTGAGGGAGAATTTACAAGAGACCCAGTACTTC. This encodes CASSLRENLQETQYF. Together with reference TRBV5-6 and TRBJ2-5, the CDR3 gives the full variable domain: DAGVTQSPTHLIKTRGQQVTLRCSPKSGHDTVSWYQQALGQGPQFIFQYYEEEERQRGNFPDRFSGHQFPNYSSELNVNALLLGDSALYLCASSLRENLQETQYFGPGTRLLVL.

The V call is TRBV4-2, the J call TRBJ2-3, with TRBD1 identical over 8 bases. V trimming: 0 bases; J trimming: 3 bases; junction bases outside the gene matches: 5. The CDR3 runs to 16 residues. CDR1 is LGHNA, CDR2 YNFKEQ, per germline. The CDR3 spells CASSQEGRQGTDTQYF. The CDR3 nucleotides are TGTGCCAGCAGCCAAGAAGGGAGACAGGGGACAGATACGCAGTATTTT.

The rearrangement links TRBV7-2 to TRBJ2-3; D might be TRBD1 or TRBD2, each matching 5 bases. The CDR3 is 13 residues long. V lost 1 base to trimming and J lost 6 bases, with 8 bases between them. Germline CDR1 SGHTA, CDR2 FQGNSA. CDR3: CASSLGGSDTQYF. CDR3 in DNA: TGTGCCAGCAGCTTAGGGGGGTCCGATACGCAGTATTTT.

The chain carries TRBV7-2 and TRBJ2-3; TRBD2 agrees at 13 bases. This CDR3 region has 18 residues. Germline CDR1 SGHTA, CDR2 FQGNSA. Trimming took 4 bases from V and 2 from J; bases not matched to a gene: 9. The CDR3: CASSSGTSGAKYTDTQYF. As DNA, the CDR3 is TGTGCCAGCAGCTCCGGGACTAGCGGGGCCAAATACACAGATACGCAGTATTTT.

The J gene is TRBJ2-2, the V gene TRBV9; perhaps TRBD2 as D (6 bases). CDR1 is SGDLS, CDR2 YYNGEE, per germline. The CDR3 length is 16 residues. The V end was cut by 0 bases, the J end by 4 bases, with 13 bases between. The CDR3 sequence: CASSVGVAESTGELFF. DNA for the CDR3: TGTGCCAGCAGCGTAGGGGTAGCGGAGAGCACCGGGGAGCTGTTTTTT.

This chain connects TRBV28 to TRBJ2-3, with 7 bases fitting TRBD2. After removal of 3 bases from V and 0 bases from J, the junction contained 3 bases not matched to a gene. Germline V lookup: CDR1 MDHEN, CDR2 SYDVKM. The CDR3 has 15 amino acids. CDR3 DNA: TGTGCCAGCAGTTTTAGCGGGCTCAGCACAGATACGCAGTATTTT. Translating it yields CASSFSGLSTDTQYF.

The rearrangement joins TRBV7-3 to TRBJ2-5; the match to TRBD2 covers 7 bases. The tail of the sequence fits TRBJ2-7 better, so the J call may be wrong. The CDR3 totals 14 residues. Germline CDR1 SGHTA, CDR2 FQGTGA. CDR3 protein: CASSRYRGDYEQYF. The CDR3 DNA reads as TGTGCCAGCAGCCGATACCGGGGGGACTACGAGCAGTACTTC.

The V and J genes are TRBV5-1 and TRBJ2-6; D is unclear. Germline V gives CDR1 SGHRS, CDR2 YFSETQ. The CDR3 consists of 16 residues. Trimming cost V 4 bases and J 8 bases, with 19 bases left between them. The chain's CDR3 is CASSIARTAQPNVLTF. The CDR3 DNA reads TGCGCCAGCAGCATTGCCCGAACAGCCCAGCCCAACGTCCTGACTTTC.

V gene TRBV7-9 combines with J gene TRBJ1-2; D uncertain. V was shortened by 0 bases and J by 3 bases, with 8 bases between the two germline ends. The CDR3 loop spans 14 amino acids. Germline V gene data show CDR1 as SEHNR and CDR2 as FQNEAQ (reference sequence). The CDR3 nucleotides read TGTGCCAGCAGCTTAGCCGCGCCAGACTATGGCTACACCTTC. It encodes CASSLAAPDYGYTF. The full variable domain, rest sourced from reference TRBV7-9 and TRBJ1-2, is DTGVSQNPRHKITKRGQNVTFRCDPISEHNRLYWYRQTLGQGPEFLTYFQNEAQLEKSRLLSDRFSAERPKGSFSTLEIQRTEQGDSAMYLCASSLAAPDYGYTFGSGTRLTVV.

The chain couples TRBV18 to TRBJ2-7; TRBD1 agrees at 7 bases. With 3 bases clipped from V and 6 bases from J, the junction kept 8 bases outside the gene matches. The CDR3 is 14 residues long. CDR1 KGHSH and CDR2 LQKENI come from the germline V gene. In DNA, the CDR3 is TGTGCCAGCTCACCGGGACAGAGCCCCCGCGAGCAGTACTTC. Protein sequence: CASSPGQSPREQYF.

The V gene is TRBV5-4, the J gene TRBJ2-7, with a weak D call TRBD1 (5 bases). There are 14 residues in the CDR3. Germline CDR1 reads SGHNT; CDR2 reads YYREEE (reference sequence). V gave up 7 bases and J gave up 3 bases, with 17 bases separating them. The CDR3: CASGFTRVHYEQYF. In DNA form, the CDR3 reads TGTGCCAGCGGGTTCACCAGGGTCCACTACGAGCAGTACTTC.

V is TRBV7-2 and J is TRBJ2-7, with 8 nucleotides matching TRBD2. The CDR3 is made up of 15 amino acids. Germline assignment: CDR1 SGHTA and CDR2 FQGNSA. After removal of 1 base from V and 7 bases from J, the junction contained 9 bases not matched to a gene. The CDR3, as DNA: TGTGCCAGCAGCTTAGTAAAAGCGGGAGTGGGGGAGCAGTACTTC. Encoded protein: CASSLVKAGVGEQYF. Looking up the rest from reference TRBV7-2 and TRBJ2-7 gives the full variable domain: GAGVSQSPSNKVTEKGKDVELRCDPISGHTALYWYRQSLGQGLEFLIYFQGNSAPDKSGLPSDRFSAERTGGSVSTLTIQRTQQEDSAVYLCASSLVKAGVGEQYFGPGTRLTVT.

The chain has TRBV29-1 and TRBJ2-1; tentative D call: TRBD2 (6 bases). CDR1 is SQVTM, CDR2 ANQGSEA, per germline. V lost 6 bases, J lost 5 bases, and 23 bases lay in between. This CDR3 is 16 amino acids long. The CDR3 coding sequence is TGCAGCGTGCCCCTCCAGGAGGGGTGGGTCAACAATGAGCAGTTCTTC. Translating gives CSVPLQEGWVNNEQFF.

The chain has TRBV7-9 and TRBJ1-3, with 8 bases that match TRBD1. The V segment lost 0 bases and the J segment 1 base; nucleotides outside the gene matches: 2. Germline-derived CDR1 and CDR2 are SEHNR and FQNEAQ (reference sequence). The CDR3 contains 16 residues. CDR3 protein: CASSLAGTGSGNTIYF. The CDR3 DNA reads as TGTGCCAGCAGCTTAGCCGGGACAGGATCTGGAAACACCATATATTTT.

This chain uses TRBV16 with TRBJ1-5; no definite D call. This CDR3 has 15 residues. The V end lost 5 bases, the J end lost 4 bases, and 15 bases lay between the germline ends. CDR1 and CDR2 (germline): KGHSY, FQNENV. The CDR3 nucleotides are TGTGCCAGCAGCACCCTTGTCTCCGGTAATCAGCCCCAGCATTTT. Translating it yields CASSTLVSGNQPQHF.